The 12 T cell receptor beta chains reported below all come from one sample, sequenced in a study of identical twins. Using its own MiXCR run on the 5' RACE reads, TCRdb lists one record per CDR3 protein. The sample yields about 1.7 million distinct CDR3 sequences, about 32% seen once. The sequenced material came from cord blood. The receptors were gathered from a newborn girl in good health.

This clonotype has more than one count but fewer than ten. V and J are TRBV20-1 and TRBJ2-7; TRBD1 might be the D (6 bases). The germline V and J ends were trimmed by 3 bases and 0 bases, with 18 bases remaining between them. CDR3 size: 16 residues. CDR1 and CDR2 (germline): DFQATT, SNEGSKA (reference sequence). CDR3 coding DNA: TGCAGTGCTAGCCCTTTGGCCCGGGACACCTCCTACGAGCAGTACTTC. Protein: CSASPLARDTSYEQYF.

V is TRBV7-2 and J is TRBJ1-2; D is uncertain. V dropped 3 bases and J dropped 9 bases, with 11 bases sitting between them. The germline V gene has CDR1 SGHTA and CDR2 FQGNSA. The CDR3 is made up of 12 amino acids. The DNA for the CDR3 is TGTGCCAGCAGCTTCCAACCACCACGCTACACCTTC. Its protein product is CASSFQPPRYTF.

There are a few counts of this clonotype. The CDR3 region has the DNA TGTGCCAGCAGTTTAACAGCTCGAGGGGAAAAACTGTTTTTT. Translation gives CASSLTARGEKLFF. This chain links TRBV25-1 with TRBJ1-4; D is undetermined. This CDR3 region has 14 residues. The germline V gene encodes CDR1 MGHDK and CDR2 SYGVNS. Trimming took off 5 bases at V and 8 bases at J, with 15 bases between the two ends.

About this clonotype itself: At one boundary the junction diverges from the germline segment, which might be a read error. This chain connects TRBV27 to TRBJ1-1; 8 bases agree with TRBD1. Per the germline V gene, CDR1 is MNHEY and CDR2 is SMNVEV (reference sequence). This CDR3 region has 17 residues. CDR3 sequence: CASSLYSQGGVNTEAFF. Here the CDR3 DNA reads TGTGCTAGCAGTTTATATTCACAGGGGGGGGTGAACACTGAAGCTTTCTTT.

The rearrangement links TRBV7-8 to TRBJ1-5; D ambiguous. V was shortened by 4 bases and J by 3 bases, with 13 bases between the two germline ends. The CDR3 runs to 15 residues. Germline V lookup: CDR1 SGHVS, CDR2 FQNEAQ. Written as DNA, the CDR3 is TGTGCCAGCAGCTCGGCCAGGACCCTCAATCAGCCCCAGCATTTT. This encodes CASSSARTLNQPQHF.

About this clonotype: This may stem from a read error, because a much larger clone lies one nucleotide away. The CDR3 is CASSLASGRAYNEQYF. The CDR3 DNA follows: TGTGCCAGCAGCTTAGCTAGCGGGAGGGCCTACAATGAGCAGTACTTC. This sequence joins TRBV7-2 and TRBJ2-7; the match to TRBD2 covers 11 bases. Trimming took 0 bases from V and 7 from J; bases not matched to a gene: 8. CDR1 is SGHTA, CDR2 FQGNSA, per germline. The CDR3 covers 16 residues.

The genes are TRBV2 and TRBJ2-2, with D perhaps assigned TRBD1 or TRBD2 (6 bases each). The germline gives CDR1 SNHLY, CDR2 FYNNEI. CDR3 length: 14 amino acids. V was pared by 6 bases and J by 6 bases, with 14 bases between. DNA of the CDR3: TGTGCCAGCAGGGCCTGGGGGGCCGCCGGGGAGCTGTTTTTT. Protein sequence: CASRAWGAAGELFF. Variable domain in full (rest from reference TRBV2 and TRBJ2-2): EPEVTQTPSHQVTQMGQEVILRCVPISNHLYFYWYRQILGQKVEFLVSFYNNEISEKSEIFDDQFSVERPDGSNFTLKIRSTKLEDSAMYFCASRAWGAAGELFFGEGSRLTVL.

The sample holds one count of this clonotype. CDR3 amino acids: CASSQDPRGRGHEKLFF. The CDR3 nucleotides are TGTGCCAGCAGCCAAGATCCGCGAGGGAGGGGCCATGAAAAACTGTTTTTT. This rearrangement joins TRBV4-2 to TRBJ1-4, with TRBD1 as a possible D gene (5 bases). Trimming left V 0 bases short and J 6 bases short, with 17 bases between. The CDR3 runs to 17 residues. Germline loops: CDR1 LGHNA, CDR2 YNFKEQ.

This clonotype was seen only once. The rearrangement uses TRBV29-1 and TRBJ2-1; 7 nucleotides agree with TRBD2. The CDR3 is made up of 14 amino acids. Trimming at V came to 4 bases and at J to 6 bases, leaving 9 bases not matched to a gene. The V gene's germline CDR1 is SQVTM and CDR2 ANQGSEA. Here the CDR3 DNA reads TGCAGCGTTGGGGCCCAGGGAGGGGTCAATGAGCAGTTCTTC. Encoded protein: CSVGAQGGVNEQFF.

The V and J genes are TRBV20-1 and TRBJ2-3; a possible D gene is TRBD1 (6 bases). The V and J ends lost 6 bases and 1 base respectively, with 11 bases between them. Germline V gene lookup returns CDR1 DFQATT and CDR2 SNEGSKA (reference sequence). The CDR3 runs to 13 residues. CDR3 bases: TGCAGTGCCCCCGGACAGTGCACAGATACGCAGTATTTT. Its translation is CSAPGQCTDTQYF.

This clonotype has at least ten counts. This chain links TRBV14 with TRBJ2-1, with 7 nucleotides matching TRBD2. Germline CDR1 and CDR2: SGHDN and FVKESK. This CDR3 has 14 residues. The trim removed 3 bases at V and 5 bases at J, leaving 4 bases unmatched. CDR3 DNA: TGTGCCAGCAGCCACAGACTAGCCCACAATGAGCAGTTCTTC. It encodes CASSHRLAHNEQFF. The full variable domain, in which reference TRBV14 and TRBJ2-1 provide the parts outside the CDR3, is EAGVTQFPSHSVIEKGQTVTLRCDPISGHDNLYWYRRVMGKEIKFLLHFVKESKQDESGMPNNRFLAERTGGTYSTLKVQPAELEDSGVYFCASSHRLAHNEQFFGPGTRLTVL.

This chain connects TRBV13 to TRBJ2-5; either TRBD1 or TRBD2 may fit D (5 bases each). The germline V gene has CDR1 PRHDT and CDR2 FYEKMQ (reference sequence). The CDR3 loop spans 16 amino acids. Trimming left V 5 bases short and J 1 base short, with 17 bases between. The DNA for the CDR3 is TGTGCCAGCAGCGTCATGAGGGGCGCCCTCCAAGAGACCCAGTACTTC. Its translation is CASSVMRGALQETQYF.